These 30 T cell receptor beta chains share one sample of origin, sequenced in a study of Ad26.COV2.S vaccination and SARS-CoV-2 variants. Treatment denoted: around 19 received Ad26.COV2.S at low or high dose, single or two shots; 5 received placebo; per-sample allocation not given. Samples were taken on day 63 after the first vaccine or placebo injection. Using immunoSEQ multiplex PCR, the repertoire was profiled, and TCRdb retains in-frame clones only, with some absent. The sample shows a few hundred thousand clones, about nine tenths of them seen only once. This specimen was peripheral blood, taken in a trial of Ad26.COV2.S vaccine versus placebo. Every receptor here comes from a person between 18 and 65 years old who received the Ad26.COV2.S COVID-19 vaccine or a placebo.

The chain joins TRBV11-1 to TRBJ2-7; D is possibly TRBD1 (5 bases). The CDR3 is made up of 14 amino acids. The ends were cut back, 5 bases at V and 2 bases at J, with 13 bases in the middle. CDR1 SGHAT and CDR2 FQDESV come from the germline V gene (reference sequence). For the CDR3, the DNA is TGTGCCAGCAGCCCGCGACAGACAACCTACGAGCAGTACTTC. It specifies CASSPRQTTYEQYF.

Note on this clone: Other DNA sequences in the same sample also yield this CDR3. This chain connects TRBV27 to TRBJ1-2, with a tentative D call TRBD1 (6 bases). The CDR3 length is 13 residues. Germline values: CDR1 MNHEY, CDR2 SMNVEV (reference sequence). V shed 2 bases and J shed 4 bases, with 8 bases lying between them. CDR3 coding DNA: TGTGCCAGCAGTTTAGGGGGGCTCTATGGCTACACCTTC. The encoded protein is CASSLGGLYGYTF.

The CDR3 DNA reads as TGTGCCAGCAGTGGGACTGCGCGGACCACTGGCACGTACTTC. As protein: CASSGTARTTGTYF. The gene calls are TRBV2 and TRBJ2-7; a possible D gene is TRBD2 (5 bases). V shed 4 bases and J shed 12 bases, with 22 bases lying between them. CDR3 length: 14 amino acids. Germline lookup yields CDR1 SNHLY and CDR2 FYNNEI.

This chain connects TRBV5-1 to TRBJ2-5, with 7 bases aligning to TRBD2. Per germline, CDR1 SGHRS and CDR2 YFSETQ. The CDR3 is 15 amino acids. V lost 0 bases, J lost 6 bases, and 8 bases stayed unmatched. Here the CDR3 reads CASSLALASQKTQYF. The CDR3 bases are TGCGCCAGCAGCTTGGCACTAGCGTCACAAAAGACCCAGTACTTC.

The rearrangement joins TRBV19 to TRBJ1-2; D uncertain. The CDR3 sequence is 14 residues long. Germline CDR1 LNHDA, CDR2 SQIVND (reference sequence). Deletions cut 3 bases from V and 4 bases from J, with 12 bases between. CDR3: CASSIGLSFYGYTF. The CDR3 DNA is TGTGCCAGTAGTATTGGGCTAAGCTTCTATGGCTACACCTTC.

The chain employs TRBV2 and TRBJ2-1; D may match TRBD1 or TRBD2 (5 bases each). V lost 7 bases to trimming and J lost 2 bases, with 9 bases between them. Germline V gene lookup returns CDR1 SNHLY and CDR2 FYNNEI. This CDR3 has 13 residues. The CDR3: CASNRGAYNEQFF. CDR3 DNA: TGTGCCAGCAACCGAGGGGCCTACAATGAGCAGTTCTTC.

The chain recombines TRBV11-2 with TRBJ2-7, with 9 bases aligning to TRBD1. V was pared by 4 bases and J by 3 bases, with 7 bases of the junction left unmatched. The CDR3 length is 15 residues. Germline V gene data show CDR1 as SGHAT and CDR2 as FQNNGV. The CDR3 protein is CASSSGTGRNYEQYF. In DNA form, the CDR3 reads TGTGCCAGCAGCTCGGGGACAGGGAGGAACTACGAGCAGTACTTC.

This sequence joins TRBV16 and TRBJ1-5; D uncertain. V was shortened by 1 base and J by 0 bases, with 10 bases between the two germline ends. CDR1 and CDR2 (germline): KGHSY, FQNENV. This CDR3 spans 16 amino acids. The CDR3 loop reads CASSQFRPSSNQPQHF. The CDR3 coding sequence is TGTGCCAGCAGCCAATTCAGGCCATCTAGCAATCAGCCCCAGCATTTT.

This rearrangement joins TRBV14 to TRBJ2-3; 7 bases are shared with TRBD2. The V gene end was trimmed by 1 base and the J gene end by 8 bases; junction bases not matched to a gene: 9. The CDR3 is 15 amino acids. Per germline, CDR1 SGHDN and CDR2 FVKESK. CDR3 sequence reads: CASSQAIRASGTQYF. The DNA of the CDR3 is TGTGCCAGCAGCCAAGCGATCCGGGCTAGCGGTACGCAGTATTTT. The full variable domain, in which reference TRBV14 and TRBJ2-3 provide the parts outside the CDR3, is EAGVTQFPSHSVIEKGQTVTLRCDPISGHDNLYWYRRVMGKEIKFLLHFVKESKQDESGMPNNRFLAERTGGTYSTLKVQPAELEDSGVYFCASSQAIRASGTQYFGPGTRLTVL.

The chain is built from TRBV10-3 and TRBJ1-2, with TRBD1 matching 11 bases. J was trimmed by 8 bases and V by 6 bases; bases with no gene match: 2. Germline lookup yields CDR1 ENHRY and CDR2 SYGVKD. This CDR3 is 12 amino acids long. The CDR3 region has the DNA TGTGCCATCAGGGACAGGGGGCCAGGCTACACCTTC. Its protein product is CAIRDRGPGYTF.

The chain carries TRBV3-1 (or the pseudogene TRBV3-2) and TRBJ1-5, with D uncertain. The CDR3 is 14 residues long. Germline V lookup: CDR1 LGHDT, CDR2 YNNKEL (reference sequence). The V end lost 0 bases, the J end lost 7 bases, and 10 bases lay between the germline ends. For the CDR3, the DNA is TGTGCCAGCAGCCAAGAGTTGGGTGACCAGCCCCAGCATTTT. Translation: CASSQELGDQPQHF.

This chain connects TRBV7-8 to TRBJ2-7; 7 bases are shared with TRBD1. There are 16 residues in the CDR3. CDR1 and CDR2 from the germline V gene are SGHVS and FQNEAQ. Trimming cost V 3 bases and J 6 bases; bases outside gene matches: 14. The CDR3 DNA follows: TGTGCCAGCAGCTTTTCTGGACAGGCGAAATACGGCGAGCAGTACTTC. Protein product: CASSFSGQAKYGEQYF.

The DNA of the CDR3 is TGTGCCAGCAGTGCCACCCGGTTATCAGCCGGGGAGCTGTTTTTT. Translation gives CASSATRLSAGELFF. The rearrangement joins TRBV6-2 or TRBV6-3 to TRBJ2-2; D gene uncertain. CDR1 and CDR2 (germline): MNHEY, SVGEGT. The CDR3 extends over 15 amino acids. V gave up 5 bases and J gave up 6 bases, with 16 bases separating them.

V usage is TRBV5-1 and J usage is TRBJ1-5, with a tentative D call TRBD1 (5 bases). CDR1 and CDR2 (germline): SGHRS, YFSETQ. CDR3 size: 14 residues. Between the trimmed V and J ends, which lost 0 bases and 5 bases, there was a span of 9 bases. CDR3 protein: CASSLEGVDQPQHF. The CDR3 DNA reads as TGCGCCAGCAGCTTGGAAGGGGTTGATCAGCCCCAGCATTTT.

The gene calls are TRBV5-4 and TRBJ2-1; 9 bases align to TRBD1. This CDR3 is 15 amino acids long. CDR1 and CDR2 from the germline V gene are SGHNT and YYREEE (reference sequence). V dropped 3 bases and J dropped 6; count of bases not matched to a gene: 7. The DNA of the CDR3 is TGTGCCAGCAGCTCCCTCGACAGGGGGTTCAATGAGCAGTTCTTC. The encoded protein is CASSSLDRGFNEQFF.

The chain employs TRBV29-1 and TRBJ1-2; the D gene is possibly TRBD1 (5 bases). Trimming took 3 bases from V and 8 from J, leaving 19 bases between them. CDR1 and CDR2 (germline): SQVTM, ANQGSEA. The length of the CDR3 is 14 residues. The CDR3 reads CSVDVGGAKEGYTF. CDR3 sequence (DNA): TGCAGCGTTGACGTCGGTGGGGCCAAGGAGGGCTACACCTTC.

The V call is TRBV27, the J call TRBJ2-3, with D unclear. Trimming took off 2 bases at V and 2 bases at J, with 8 bases between the two ends. The V gene's germline CDR1 is MNHEY and CDR2 SMNVEV (reference sequence). The length of the CDR3 is 14 residues. For the CDR3, the DNA is TGTGCCAGCAGTTTAAAACAGTCCACAGATACGCAGTATTTT. The encoded protein is CASSLKQSTDTQYF.

The CDR3 DNA follows: TGTGCCATCAGTGAGTCGAGCCTAGCTCCCGGCGATACGCAGTATTTT. This gives the protein CAISESSLAPGDTQYF. The chain uses TRBV10-3 and TRBJ2-3; possibly TRBD2 for D (5 bases). The CDR3 has 16 amino acids. V was shortened by 0 bases and J by 6 bases, with 16 bases between the two germline ends. CDR1 and CDR2 (germline): ENHRY, SYGVKD.

The chain is built from TRBV5-1 and TRBJ2-5; 8 positions agree with TRBD1. In germline, CDR1 is SGHRS, CDR2 YFSETQ. Trimming at V came to 3 bases and at J to 3 bases, leaving 4 bases not matched to a gene. This CDR3 spans 14 amino acids. The CDR3 spells CASSSTQGEETQYF. CDR3 sequence (DNA): TGCGCCAGCAGCTCAACACAGGGGGAAGAGACCCAGTACTTC.

This chain uses TRBV18 with TRBJ1-1; 7 nucleotides agree with TRBD1. The ends lost 6 bases at V and 0 bases at J; junction bases unmatched: 10. Germline V gives CDR1 KGHSH, CDR2 LQKENI. This CDR3 has 16 amino acids. The CDR3 region is CASSSRGQPLNTEAFF. CDR3 nucleotide sequence: TGTGCCAGCTCGTCTCGGGGACAGCCCCTGAACACTGAAGCTTTCTTT.

This clone was seen only once. The V gene is TRBV15, the J gene TRBJ2-6; D is ambiguous. The CDR3 sequence is 17 residues long. Per germline, CDR1 LNHNV and CDR2 YYDKDF (reference sequence). Between the trimmed V and J ends, which lost 4 bases and 0 bases, there was a span of 13 bases. CDR3 coding DNA: TGTGCCACCAGCAAAAGGGTGGGAAACTCTGGGGCCAACGTCCTGACTTTC. It specifies CATSKRVGNSGANVLTF.

CDR3 residues: CASSEFIGQGGEKLFF. The CDR3 DNA follows: TGTGCCAGCAGTGAATTTATCGGACAGGGAGGAGAAAAACTGTTTTTT. The rearrangement joins TRBV25-1 to TRBJ1-4; 8 bases are shared with TRBD1. This CDR3 contains 16 residues. V gave up 1 base and J gave up 8 bases; unmatched junction bases: 9. Germline assignment: CDR1 MGHDK and CDR2 SYGVNS. Complete variable domain (other parts from reference TRBV25-1 and TRBJ1-4): EADIYQTPRYLVIGTGKKITLECSQTMGHDKMYWYQQDPGMELHLIHYSYGVNSTEKGDLSSESTVSRIRTEHFPLTLESARPSHTSQYLCASSEFIGQGGEKLFFGSGTQLSVL.

In DNA form, the CDR3 reads TGTGCCAGCAGCTTAGGAGAGAACACTGAAGCTTTCTTT. This encodes CASSLGENTEAFF. The chain has TRBV7-9 and TRBJ1-1; D gene ambiguous. Trimming took off 1 base at V and 1 base at J, with 4 bases between the two ends. The CDR3 contains 13 residues. The V gene's germline CDR1 is SEHNR and CDR2 FQNEAQ (reference sequence).

This clone was picked up a small number of times. The chain recombines TRBV5-1 with TRBJ1-1, with unresolved D. Germline V gives CDR1 SGHRS, CDR2 YFSETQ. Trimming took off 0 bases at V and 1 base at J, with 13 bases between the two ends. The CDR3 has 16 residues. CDR3 sequence (DNA): TGCGCCAGCAGCTTGGTTGTCCGGGTCCCGAACACTGAAGCTTTCTTT. It is translated as CASSLVVRVPNTEAFF. The full variable domain, with the rest looked up from reference TRBV5-1 and TRBJ1-1, is KAGVTQTPRYLIKTRGQQVTLSCSPISGHRSVSWYQQTPGQGLQFLFEYFSETQRNKGNFPGRFSGRQFSNSRSEMNVSTLELGDSALYLCASSLVVRVPNTEAFFGQGTRLTVV.

This chain joins TRBV5-1 and TRBJ2-2, with D unresolved. V was cut by 1 base and J by 10 bases, with 5 bases left in between. The CDR3 covers 11 residues. Germline CDR1 reads SGHRS; CDR2 reads YFSETQ. Written as DNA, the CDR3 is TGCGCCAGCAGCTTGAGGGAGGAGCTGTTTTTT. This codes for CASSLREELFF.

As DNA, the CDR3 is TGTGCCAGCAGTCCGGGACAGAACAATCAGCCCCAGCATTTT. The encoded protein is CASSPGQNNQPQHF. The chain employs TRBV6-5 and TRBJ1-5, with TRBD1 matching over 7 bases. V lost 5 bases, J lost 3 bases, and 4 bases stayed unmatched. Germline V gives CDR1 MNHEY, CDR2 SVGAGI. The CDR3 covers 14 residues.

This chain joins TRBV4-2 and TRBJ2-6; TRBD1 agrees at 8 bases. Germline CDR1 and CDR2: LGHNA and YNFKEQ. The length of the CDR3 is 16 residues. The V segment lost 4 bases and the J segment 4 bases; nucleotides outside the gene matches: 6. CDR3 protein: CASSLPGQAGANVLTF. For the CDR3, the DNA is TGTGCCAGCAGCCTTCCGGGACAGGCCGGGGCCAACGTCCTGACTTTC.

The rearrangement links TRBV30 to TRBJ2-7; D remains ambiguous. The germline V and J ends were trimmed by 0 bases and 3 bases, with 15 bases remaining between them. CDR3 length: 15 amino acids. Germline V gene data show CDR1 as GTSNPN and CDR2 as SVGIG (reference sequence). CDR3 region: CAWSVLGRTFYEQYF. Here the CDR3 DNA reads TGTGCCTGGAGTGTACTGGGTCGGACCTTCTACGAGCAGTACTTC.

This chain connects TRBV24-1 to TRBJ1-2; no definite D call. The V end was cut by 2 bases, the J end by 8 bases, with 11 bases between. The CDR3 has 13 amino acids. The germline V gene encodes CDR1 KGHDR and CDR2 SFDVKD. This CDR3 reads CATSDSFEEGYTF. The CDR3 region has the DNA TGTGCCACCAGTGATTCCTTCGAAGAGGGCTACACCTTC.

The V and J genes are TRBV19 and TRBJ1-6; D is undetermined. CDR3 length: 15 amino acids. Trimming shortened V by 5 bases and J by 0 bases, and 8 bases separated the two germline ends. Germline V CDR1 and CDR2: LNHDA, SQIVND (reference sequence). The chain's CDR3 is CASSAPSSYNSPLHF. The CDR3 DNA reads as TGTGCCAGTAGTGCGCCAAGCTCCTATAATTCACCCCTCCACTTT.